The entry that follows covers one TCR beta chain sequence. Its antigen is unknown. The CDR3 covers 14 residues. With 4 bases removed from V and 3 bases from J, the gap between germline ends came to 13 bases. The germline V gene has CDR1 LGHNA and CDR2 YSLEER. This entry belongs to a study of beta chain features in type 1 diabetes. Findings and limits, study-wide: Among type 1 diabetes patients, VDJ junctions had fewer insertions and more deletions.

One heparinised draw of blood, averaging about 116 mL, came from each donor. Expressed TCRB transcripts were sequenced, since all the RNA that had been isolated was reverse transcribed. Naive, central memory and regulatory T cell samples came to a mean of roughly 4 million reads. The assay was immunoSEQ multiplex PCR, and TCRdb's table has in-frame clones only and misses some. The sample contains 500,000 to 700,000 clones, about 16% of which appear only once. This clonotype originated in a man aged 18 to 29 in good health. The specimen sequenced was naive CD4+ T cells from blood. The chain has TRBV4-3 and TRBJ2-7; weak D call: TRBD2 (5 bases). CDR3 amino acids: CASSLVAGLYEQYF. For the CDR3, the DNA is TGCGCCAGCAGCCTGGTGGCAGGACTCTACGAGCAGTACTTC.